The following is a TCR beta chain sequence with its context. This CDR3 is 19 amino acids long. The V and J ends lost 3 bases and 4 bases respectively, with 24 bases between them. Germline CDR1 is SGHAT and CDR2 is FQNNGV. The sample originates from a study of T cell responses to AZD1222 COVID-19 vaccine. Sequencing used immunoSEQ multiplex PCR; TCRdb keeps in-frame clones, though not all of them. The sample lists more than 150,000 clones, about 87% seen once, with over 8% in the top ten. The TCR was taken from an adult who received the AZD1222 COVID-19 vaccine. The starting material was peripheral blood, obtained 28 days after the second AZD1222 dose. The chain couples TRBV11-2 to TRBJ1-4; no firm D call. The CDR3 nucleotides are TGTGCCAGCAGCTTCCGCGGGATTCGGCCTGAGGCGAATAATGAAAAACTGTTTTTT. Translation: CASSFRGIRPEANNEKLFF.